Presented here are 7 T cell receptor beta chains from one specimen sequenced in a study of blood T cell repertoires in COVID-19. Assay used: immunoSEQ multiplex PCR; TCRdb lists only in-frame clones, some missing. The sample consists of around 72,000 clones, approximately 88% of them appearing once. The sample comprised peripheral blood. The receptor set was obtained from a woman aged 45-59 years with acute or convalescent COVID-19.

This chain links TRBV9 with TRBJ1-1; tentatively, D is TRBD1 (6 bases). Germline-derived CDR1 and CDR2 are SGDLS and YYNGEE. With 0 bases removed from V and 5 bases from J, the gap between germline ends came to 20 bases. This CDR3 has 17 residues. Here the CDR3 DNA reads TGTGCCAGCAGCGTAGCAGCGGGGGCTTCCCCGGCAACTGAAGCTTTCTTT. Amino acids: CASSVAAGASPATEAFF.

This chain connects TRBV18 to TRBJ2-3, with 7 positions matching TRBD2. CDR1 is KGHSH and CDR2 is LQKENI in the germline V gene. This CDR3 has 18 amino acids. Trimming at V came to 2 bases and at J to 2 bases, leaving 13 bases not matched to a gene. CDR3 sequence: CASSPNPLLARDTDTQYF. CDR3 nucleotides: TGTGCCAGCTCACCAAACCCCCTACTAGCGCGGGACACAGATACGCAGTATTTT. Supplemented by reference TRBV18 and TRBJ2-3, the full variable domain reads NAGVMQNPRHLVRRRGQEARLRCSPMKGHSHVYWYRQLPEEGLKFMVYLQKENIIDESGMPKERFSAEFPKEGPSILRIQQVVRGDSAAYFCASSPNPLLARDTDTQYFGPGTRLTVL.

The genes are TRBV12-3 or TRBV12-4 and TRBJ1-2, with D possibly being TRBD1 (5 bases). The V gene lost 7 bases and the J gene lost 4 bases, with 13 bases spanning the gap. CDR3 length: 13 residues. Here the CDR3 reads CASTEGTFYGYTF. CDR3 coding DNA: TGTGCCAGCACGGAGGGGACTTTCTATGGCTACACCTTC.

This rearrangement joins TRBV28 to TRBJ1-2; D not certain. The germline V gene encodes CDR1 MDHEN and CDR2 SYDVKM. This CDR3 is 15 amino acids long. Trimming took off 2 bases at V and 0 bases at J, with 10 bases between the two ends. The CDR3 DNA reads TGTGCCAGCAGTTTAAGGAGCCGAGCTAACTATGGCTACACCTTC. Translation gives CASSLRSRANYGYTF.

V gene TRBV30 combines with J gene TRBJ2-2; 9 bases fit TRBD1. Germline lookup yields CDR1 GTSNPN and CDR2 SVGIG (reference sequence). V lost 5 bases to trimming and J lost 6 bases; unmatched junction nucleotides: 7. This CDR3 region has 14 residues. For the CDR3, the DNA is TGTGCCTGGGGAACAGGGGGCGTCGCCGGGGAGCTGTTTTTT. It yields the protein CAWGTGGVAGELFF.

J is TRBJ1-2 and V is TRBV24-1; tentative D call: TRBD1 (6 bases). Germline loops: CDR1 KGHDR, CDR2 SFDVKD. CDR3 length equals 14 residues. V was cut by 3 bases and J by 4 bases, with 11 bases left in between. CDR3 residues: CATSDSGQLYGYTF. CDR3 bases: TGTGCCACCAGTGATAGTGGACAGCTCTATGGCTACACCTTC.

This clone was seen only once. The V gene is TRBV6-1, the J gene TRBJ2-7, with D unclear. V lost 3 bases to trimming and J lost 0 bases, with 15 bases between them. This CDR3 contains 16 residues. Germline assignment: CDR1 MNHNS and CDR2 SASEGT. The DNA of the CDR3 is TGTGCCAGCAGTGACCCCAGCGAGACCTCCTCCTACGAGCAGTACTTC. Residues: CASSDPSETSSYEQYF.